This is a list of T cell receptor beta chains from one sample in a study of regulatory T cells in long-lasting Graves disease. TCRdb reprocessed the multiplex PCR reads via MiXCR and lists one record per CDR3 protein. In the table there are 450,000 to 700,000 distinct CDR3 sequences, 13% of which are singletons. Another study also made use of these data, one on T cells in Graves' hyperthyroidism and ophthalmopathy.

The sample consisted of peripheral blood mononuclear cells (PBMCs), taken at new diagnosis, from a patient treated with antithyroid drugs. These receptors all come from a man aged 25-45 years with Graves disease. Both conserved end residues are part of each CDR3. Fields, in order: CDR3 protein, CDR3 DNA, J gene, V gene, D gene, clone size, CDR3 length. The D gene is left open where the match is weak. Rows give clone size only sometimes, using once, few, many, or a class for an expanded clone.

CASSQNRDETQYF | TGTGCCAGCAGCCAGAACAGGGATGAGACCCAGTACTTC | TRBJ2-5 | TRBV27 | NA | many | 13
CASSPTRENTGELFF | TGTGCCAGCTCACCTACTAGGGAAAACACCGGGGAGCTGTTTTTT | TRBJ2-2 | TRBV18 | NA | once | 15
CSARVAPSLGQYF | TGCAGTGCTAGAGTGGCTCCTTCCCTCGGGCAGTACTTC | TRBJ2-7 | TRBV20-1 | NA | many | 13
CAWSVTVGRSFYGYTF | TGTGCCTGGAGTGTGACTGTGGGCAGGAGCTTCTATGGCTACACCTTC | TRBJ1-2 | TRBV30 | NA | many | 16
CASSQDRLRLAGDEQYF | TGTGCCAGCAGCCAAGATAGACTTAGGCTAGCGGGAGACGAGCAGTACTTC | TRBJ2-7 | TRBV3-1 | TRBD2 | few | 17
CATNSAKSSYNEQFF | TGTGCCACCAACTCGGCGAAAAGCTCCTACAATGAGCAGTTCTTC | TRBJ2-1 | TRBV24-1 | NA | many | 15
CASSSTEGASVEKLFF | TGTGCCAGCAGCTCAACGGAGGGGGCTTCGGTTGAAAAACTGTTTTTT | TRBJ1-4 | TRBV7-9 | TRBD1 | many | 16
CSASPTNSPLHF | TGCAGTGCTTCACCGACAAATTCACCCCTCCACTTT | TRBJ1-6 | TRBV20-1 | NA | many | 12
CASSLSGLAGQETQYF | TGTGCCAGCAGTTTATCTGGACTAGCGGGCCAAGAGACCCAGTACTTC | TRBJ2-5 | TRBV27 | TRBD2 | many | 16
CSALNLGKSSYEQYF | TGCAGTGCTTTGAACCTGGGCAAGAGCTCCTACGAGCAGTACTTC | TRBJ2-7 | TRBV20-1 | NA | NA | 15
CTCWGGRVDTEAFF | TGCACCTGTTGGGGAGGCAGGGTGGATACTGAAGCTTTCTTT | TRBJ1-1 | TRBV29-1 | NA | many | 14
CASSLGGGHLNEKLFF | TGTGCCAGCAGTTTAGGGGGGGGACACCTTAATGAAAAACTGTTTTTT | TRBJ1-4 | TRBV27 | NA | many | 16
CSVAGGPLNTGELFF | TGCAGCGTTGCAGGGGGCCCTCTGAACACCGGGGAGCTGTTTTTT | TRBJ2-2 | TRBV29-1 | TRBD1 | many | 15
CATSDLGGGRRYNEQFF | TGTGCCACCAGTGATTTGGGGGGAGGACGTCGCTACAATGAGCAGTTCTTC | TRBJ2-1 | TRBV24-1 | NA | many | 17
CASSPNWDSPLHF | TGTGCCAGCAGCCCGAATTGGGATTCACCCCTCCACTTT | TRBJ1-6 | TRBV5-4 | NA | NA | 13
CASSQGLAGEKNIQYF | TGTGCCAGCAGCCAGGGACTAGCGGGAGAGAAAAACATTCAGTACTTC | TRBJ2-4 | TRBV3-1 | TRBD2 | few | 16
CASREPGGVAFF | TGTGCCAGCAGGGAACCAGGGGGAGTCGCTTTCTTT | TRBJ1-1 | TRBV6-2/TRBV6-3 | TRBD1 | many | 12
CASSPRWGWEQFF | TGTGCCAGCAGCCCCCGCTGGGGTTGGGAGCAGTTCTTC | TRBJ2-1 | TRBV7-9 | NA | NA | 13
CASSRGDRSGNTIYF | TGTGCCAGTAGCCGGGGGGACCGCTCTGGAAACACCATATATTTT | TRBJ1-3 | TRBV19 | NA | many | 15
CASSYRGGPRETQYF | TGTGCCAGCAGTTACAGGGGAGGGCCAAGGGAAACGCAGTATTTT | TRBJ2-3 | TRBV6-2/TRBV6-3 | TRBD2 | many | 15
CASSLHGGPYEQYF | TGTGCCAGCAGCCTTCACGGGGGACCCTACGAGCAGTACTTC | TRBJ2-7 | TRBV7-2 | NA | NA | 14
CASSYRGSTEAFF | TGTGCCAGCAGTTACCGAGGGAGCACTGAAGCTTTCTTT | TRBJ1-1 | TRBV6-5 | NA | many | 13
CASSQVGHGTDTQYF | TGTGCCAGCAGCCAAGTTGGCCACGGCACAGATACGCAGTATTTT | TRBJ2-3 | TRBV27 | NA | many | 15
CASSLPGQGILQSEQFF | TGCGCCAGCAGCTTGCCCGGACAGGGAATCCTACAATCTGAGCAGTTCTTC | TRBJ2-1 | TRBV5-1 | TRBD1 | NA | 17
CASSFTSGRAEFF | TGTGCCAGCAGCTTCACTAGCGGGAGGGCCGAGTTCTTC | TRBJ2-1 | TRBV2 | TRBD2 | many | 13
CSTSSGGNNEQFF | TGTTCGACGTCCTCCGGGGGAAACAATGAGCAGTTCTTC | TRBJ2-1 | TRBV24-1 | NA | NA | 13
CASSRAPGGKTEAFF | TGTGCCAGCTCACGGGCGCCTGGGGGGAAAACTGAAGCTTTCTTT | TRBJ1-1 | TRBV18 | NA | few | 15
CANPVGFDLSYEQYF | TGTGCCAACCCAGTTGGTTTTGACCTCTCCTACGAGCAGTACTTC | TRBJ2-7 | TRBV6-4 | NA | many | 15
CAIRDGQGGEKLFF | TGTGCCATCAGGGATGGACAGGGTGGAGAAAAACTGTTTTTT | TRBJ1-4 | TRBV10-3 | TRBD1 | many | 14
CASSSPPQPQHF | TGTGCCAGCAGTTCCCCTCCTCAGCCCCAGCATTTT | TRBJ1-5 | TRBV12-3/TRBV12-4 | NA | many | 12
CSAPPGGKNYGYTF | TGCAGTGCTCCCCCCGGGGGAAAAAACTATGGCTACACCTTC | TRBJ1-2 | TRBV20-1 | NA | NA | 14
CATKGSRGNNSPLHF | TGTGCCACCAAAGGGTCCCGAGGCAATAATTCACCCCTCCACTTT | TRBJ1-6 | TRBV28 | NA | NA | 15
CASMEAGGRTDTQYF | TGTGCCAGTATGGAAGCGGGAGGCCGCACAGATACGCAGTATTTT | TRBJ2-3 | TRBV7-3 | TRBD2 | NA | 15
CSARPERVGRNTEAFF | TGCAGTGCTAGGCCCGAAAGAGTAGGGAGGAACACTGAAGCTTTCTTT | TRBJ1-1 | TRBV20-1 | NA | NA | 16
CASSLVPRRGRIDTEAFF | TGTGCCAGCAGCTTAGTCCCCCGGAGGGGGCGGATTGACACTGAAGCTTTCTTT | TRBJ1-1 | TRBV7-9 | TRBD1 | many | 18
CASSLAQIQREINEQFF | TGTGCCAGCAGCTTAGCGCAGATCCAGCGGGAGATCAATGAGCAGTTCTTC | TRBJ2-1 | TRBV7-9 | TRBD2 | many | 17
CASSRDRDWDGYTF | TGTGCCAGCTCCCGGGACAGGGATTGGGATGGCTACACCTTC | TRBJ1-2 | TRBV18 | TRBD1 | few | 14
CASTISNTGAHDTGELFF | TGTGCCAGTACCATATCTAATACGGGGGCGCACGACACCGGGGAGCTGTTTTTT | TRBJ2-2 | TRBV19 | NA | many | 18
CSARDRTSGIHEQYF | TGCAGTGCTAGAGATAGGACTAGCGGGATCCACGAGCAGTACTTC | TRBJ2-7 | TRBV20-1 | TRBD2 | many | 15
CASSKTSGRTDTQYF | TGTGCCAGCAGCAAGACTAGCGGACGCACAGATACGCAGTATTTT | TRBJ2-3 | TRBV7-3 | TRBD2 | many | 15
CASSPLGTPDTDTQYF | TGTGCCAGCAGCCCGCTAGGAACACCCGACACAGATACGCAGTATTTT | TRBJ2-3 | TRBV12-3/TRBV12-4 | NA | few | 16
CSVDCRGTAFF | TGCAGCGTTGACTGCAGGGGCACGGCTTTCTTT | TRBJ1-1 | TRBV29-1 | NA | few | 11
CASSQLNYNEQFF | TGTGCCAGCAGCCAGCTTAACTACAATGAGCAGTTCTTC | TRBJ2-1 | TRBV6-1 | NA | many | 13
CASSPQRSYNEQFF | TGTGCCAGCAGCCCCCAACGTTCCTACAATGAGCAGTTCTTC | TRBJ2-1 | TRBV7-3 | NA | NA | 14